One and the same sample provided the 27 T cell receptor beta chains below, sequenced in a study of T cell repertoires in aging, cancer and after chemotherapy. Amplification of TCR beta used genomic DNA extracted from peripheral blood. Multiplex touch-down PCR with TRB-A/B primers amplified rearranged V-D-J TRB sequences. TCRdb re-analysed the multiplex PCR reads in MiXCR, keeping a single row per CDR3 protein. The sample shows approximately 6,300 distinct CDR3 sequences, about 31% of them seen only once. Sample: blood. The receptors were sampled from a human donor with a blood cancer.

This clonotype is classed as medium-sized. The CDR3 protein is CSVQRATNEKLFF. DNA of the CDR3: TGCAGCGTCCAGCGAGCAACTAATGAAAAACTGTTTTTT. The V call is TRBV29-1, the J call TRBJ1-4; unclear D gene. CDR1 is SQVTM and CDR2 is ANQGSEA in the germline V gene. The CDR3 covers 13 residues. With 6 bases removed from V and 0 bases from J, the gap between germline ends came to 8 bases. The variable domain in full, completed from reference TRBV29-1 and TRBJ1-4, reads SAVISQKPSRDICQRGTSLTIQCQVDSQVTMMFWYRQQPGQSLTLIATANQGSEATYESGFVIDKFPISRPNLTFSTLTVSNMSPEDSSIYLCSVQRATNEKLFFGSGTQLSVL.

This clonotype was recorded a few times. For the CDR3, the DNA is TGCAGTGCCACGGACGGGAACACCGGGGAGCTGTTTTTT. It specifies CSATDGNTGELFF. The gene calls are TRBV20-1 and TRBJ2-2; D not resolved. Germline values: CDR1 DFQATT, CDR2 SNEGSKA (reference sequence). This CDR3 has 13 amino acids. The V end lost 6 bases, the J end lost 1 base, and 9 bases lay between the germline ends.

CDR3 in amino acids: CASSKAGTVYEQYF. DNA of the CDR3: TGTGCCAGCAGTAAAGCCGGGACAGTCTACGAGCAGTACTTC. V and J are TRBV6-2 or TRBV6-3 and TRBJ2-7; TRBD1 agrees at 7 bases. CDR1 and CDR2 (germline): MNHEY, SVGEGT. The CDR3 spans 14 residues. The ends lost 5 bases at V and 3 bases at J; junction bases unmatched: 7.

This clonotype was detected only a few times. The chain couples TRBV18 to TRBJ2-7; 12 positions match TRBD2. Germline loops: CDR1 KGHSH, CDR2 LQKENI. The CDR3 has 16 residues. The junction had 8 bases not matched to a gene; V was cut back by 5 bases and J by 3 bases. The CDR3 region is CASSDLRTSGVYEQYF. The CDR3, as DNA: TGTGCCAGCTCAGACTTACGGACTAGCGGGGTCTACGAGCAGTACTTC. The full variable domain, its missing parts supplied by reference TRBV18 and TRBJ2-7, is NAGVMQNPRHLVRRRGQEARLRCSPMKGHSHVYWYRQLPEEGLKFMVYLQKENIIDESGMPKERFSAEFPKEGPSILRIQQVVRGDSAAYFCASSDLRTSGVYEQYFGPGTRLTVT.

This rearrangement joins TRBV5-1 to TRBJ2-1; 7 nucleotides match TRBD2. CDR3 length equals 15 residues. Trimming cost V 3 bases and J 2 bases; bases outside gene matches: 5. In germline, CDR1 is SGHRS, CDR2 YFSETQ. The CDR3, as DNA: TGCGCCAGCAGCTCCCGGGACTACACCTACAATGAGCAGTTCTTC. Protein sequence: CASSSRDYTYNEQFF.

This clonotype qualifies as medium-sized. The chain couples TRBV19 to TRBJ2-2; a possible D gene is TRBD1 (7 bases). Trimming stripped 7 bases from V and 4 bases from J, with 10 bases between. The CDR3 has 13 residues. Germline V gene data show CDR1 as LNHDA and CDR2 as SQIVND (reference sequence). The CDR3 spells CASNRGGTGELFF. As DNA, the CDR3 is TGTGCCAGTAACAGGGGAGGCACCGGGGAGCTGTTTTTT. The full variable domain, rest sourced from reference TRBV19 and TRBJ2-2, is DGGITQSPKYLFRKEGQNVTLSCEQNLNHDAMYWYRQDPGQGLRLIYYSQIVNDFQKGDIAEGYSVSREKKESFPLTVTSAQKNPTAFYLCASNRGGTGELFFGEGSRLTVL.

This chain uses TRBV5-6 with TRBJ2-3, with D unresolved. The assigned J gene may be wrong: the sequence end matches TRBJ1-5 better. CDR3 length equals 16 residues. Germline V CDR1 and CDR2: SGHDT, YYEEEE. This CDR3 reads CASSLVAGRRTDTQHF. The CDR3 nucleotides read TGTGCCAGCAGCTTGGTAGCGGGAAGGAGAACAGATACGCAGCATTTT.

This clonotype was recorded only once. The genes are TRBV7-6 and TRBJ2-2; D possibly corresponds to TRBD2 (6 bases). The CDR3 covers 15 residues. V dropped 6 bases and J dropped 4 bases, with 15 bases sitting between them. Per germline, CDR1 SGHVS and CDR2 FNYEAQ. The CDR3: CASSFPLGGTGELFF. The DNA of the CDR3 is TGTGCCAGCAGTTTCCCCCTGGGAGGCACCGGGGAGCTGTTTTTT.

By sample share, this clonotype is medium-sized. The chain employs TRBV24-1 and TRBJ2-6; possibly TRBD2 for D (6 bases). The CDR3 is made up of 18 amino acids. Looked up from germline, CDR1 is KGHDR and CDR2 is SFDVKD. Trimming cost V 4 bases and J 0 bases, with 15 bases left between them. The DNA for the CDR3 is TGTGCCACCAGTGACCCGGCGGGACGAAGCTCTGGGGCCAACGTCCTGACTTTC. Protein product: CATSDPAGRSSGANVLTF.

Within the sample, this clonotype is medium-sized (0.01 to 0.1%). The V and J genes are TRBV15 and TRBJ1-2, with D uncertain. Germline-derived CDR1 and CDR2 are LNHNV and YYDKDF (reference sequence). Trimming shortened V by 5 bases and J by 3 bases, and 7 bases separated the two germline ends. This CDR3 comprises 12 residues. The CDR3 sequence is CATSRRDYGYTF. Written as DNA, the CDR3 is TGTGCCACCAGCCGACGGGACTATGGCTACACCTTC. Full variable domain (outside the CDR3, taken from reference TRBV15 and TRBJ1-2): DAMVIQNPRYQVTQFGKPVTLSCSQTLNHNVMYWYQQKSSQAPKLLFHYYDKDFNNEADTPDNFQSRRPNTSFCFLDIRSPGLGDTAMYLCATSRRDYGYTFGSGTRLTVV.

J is TRBJ1-5 and V is TRBV6-5; D is perhaps TRBD1 (6 bases). V gave up 6 bases and J gave up 2 bases, with 14 bases separating them. CDR1 is MNHEY and CDR2 is SVGAGI in the germline V gene. The CDR3 runs 15 residues. CDR3 DNA: TGTGCCAGCAGCCGAACCCCAGGGGGCAATCAGCCCCAGCATTTT. Its translation is CASSRTPGGNQPQHF.

CDR3 region: CASSQGQLGETQYF. The CDR3 nucleotides are TGTGCCAGCAGCCAGGGACAGTTAGGGGAGACCCAGTACTTC. This chain links TRBV7-9 with TRBJ2-5; 7 nucleotides agree with TRBD1. The CDR3 is 14 residues long. Germline CDR1 is SEHNR and CDR2 is FQNEAQ (reference sequence). Trimming removed 5 bases from V and 5 bases from J; junction bases left unmatched: 8.

This clonotype was seen only a few times. The V gene is TRBV10-3, the J gene TRBJ2-3; D may be TRBD2 (7 bases). CDR3 length: 15 residues. Trimming cost V 0 bases and J 3 bases, with 10 bases left between them. Germline lookup yields CDR1 ENHRY and CDR2 SYGVKD. This chain's CDR3 is CAISESGRGTDTQYF. The DNA of the CDR3 is TGTGCCATCAGTGAGTCGGGGAGGGGGACAGATACGCAGTATTTT.

The CDR3 sequence: CASRSDAHLTAFF. Written as DNA, the CDR3 is TGTGCCAGCAGGTCGGACGCGCACCTGACCGCTTTCTTT. The chain combines TRBV12-3 or TRBV12-4 with TRBJ1-1; no reliable D call. With 6 bases removed from V and 11 bases from J, the gap between germline ends came to 19 bases. CDR3 size: 13 residues.

The table lists this clonotype with a count of one. V gene TRBV19 combines with J gene TRBJ2-5; 10 nucleotides align to TRBD2. The CDR3 loop spans 16 amino acids. The ends lost 5 bases at V and 5 bases at J; junction bases unmatched: 11. Germline assignment: CDR1 LNHDA and CDR2 SQIVND (reference sequence). CDR3 nucleotides: TGTGCCAGTAGTTCTAGCGGGGGCGAACTGGGGGAGACCCAGTACTTC. This encodes CASSSSGGELGETQYF.

The chain links TRBV11-2 to TRBJ2-1, with TRBD1 matching 9 bases. Per the germline V gene, CDR1 is SGHAT and CDR2 is FQNNGV. The CDR3 contains 16 residues. After removal of 0 bases from V and 3 bases from J, the junction contained 3 bases not matched to a gene. CDR3 DNA: TGTGCCAGCAGCTTAGACGCGACAGGGGGCTACAATGAGCAGTTCTTC. Amino acids: CASSLDATGGYNEQFF. Combining the CDR3 with reference TRBV11-2 and TRBJ2-1 gives the whole variable domain EAGVAQSPRYKIIEKRQSVAFWCNPISGHATLYWYQQILGQGPKLLIQFQNNGVVDDSQLPKDRFSAERLKGVDSTLKIQPAKLEDSAVYLCASSLDATGGYNEQFFGPGTRLTVL.

Details on this clonotype: Possible read error: a much larger clone is one base away. The rearrangement joins TRBV27 to TRBJ2-7; D is unclear. Germline CDR1 is MNHEY and CDR2 is SMNVEV (reference sequence). The CDR3 contains 13 residues. The CDR3 spells CASRPGVAGERYF. The CDR3 coding sequence is TGTGCCAGCAGACCCGGTGTGGCTGGCGAGCGGTACTTC.

The rearrangement uses TRBV5-6 and TRBJ1-5; no reliable D call. Germline V gives CDR1 SGHDT, CDR2 YYEEEE. Trimming stripped 0 bases from V and 5 bases from J, with 12 bases between. The CDR3 loop spans 15 amino acids. In nucleotides, the CDR3 is TGTGCCAGCAGCTTGGCCAGAGTATTCGATCAGCCCCAGCATTTT. Translation gives CASSLARVFDQPQHF.

The V and J genes are TRBV6-1 and TRBJ2-1; 10 positions agree with TRBD2. The CDR3 has 14 residues. Germline V gene data show CDR1 as MNHNS and CDR2 as SASEGT. The V segment lost 5 bases and the J segment 8 bases; nucleotides outside the gene matches: 6. Written as DNA, the CDR3 is TGTGCCAGCAGTCTAGCGGGAGTAGTAGATGAGCAGTTCTTC. Amino acid sequence: CASSLAGVVDEQFF.

This clonotype was seen a few times. The rearrangement links TRBV5-4 to TRBJ1-2, with D perhaps matching TRBD1 (5 bases). This CDR3 comprises 15 residues. V was shortened by 4 bases and J by 8 bases, with 21 bases between the two germline ends. Per germline, CDR1 SGHNT and CDR2 YYREEE (reference sequence). CDR3: CASSTTTQGMRGYTF. The CDR3 DNA follows: TGTGCCAGCAGCACCACTACCCAGGGTATGAGGGGCTACACCTTC. Variable domain in full (rest from reference TRBV5-4 and TRBJ1-2): ETGVTQSPTHLIKTRGQQVTLRCSSQSGHNTVSWYQQALGQGPQFIFQYYREEENGRGNFPPRFSGLQFPNYSSELNVNALELDDSALYLCASSTTTQGMRGYTFGSGTRLTVV.

This clonotype was observed a few times. The V and J genes are TRBV5-6 and TRBJ2-3; tentatively, D is TRBD1 (6 bases). The CDR3 spans 13 residues. The V gene's germline CDR1 is SGHDT and CDR2 YYEEEE. The ends were cut back, 4 bases at V and 5 bases at J, with 11 bases in the middle. CDR3 protein: CASSVQGRDTQYF. The CDR3 bases are TGTGCCAGCAGCGTACAGGGACGAGATACGCAGTATTTT.

The chain recombines TRBV28 with TRBJ2-3; D is perhaps TRBD1 (5 bases). Germline loops: CDR1 MDHEN, CDR2 SYDVKM. This CDR3 is built from 14 residues. V was cut by 3 bases and J by 3 bases, with 10 bases left in between. This chain's CDR3 is CASSFLQGTDTQYF. Here the CDR3 DNA reads TGTGCCAGCAGTTTTTTGCAGGGAACAGATACGCAGTATTTT.

Regarding this clonotype: Germline is not matched at one junction end, which may reflect a read error. The chain couples TRBV11-3 to TRBJ1-4; 10 nucleotides agree with TRBD1. The germline V gene has CDR1 SGHNT and CDR2 YENEEA. The CDR3 is 20 amino acids. The CDR3, as DNA: TGCGCCAGCAGCCAAGACCCCCTTTCCGTCCTTGGGACAGGGGAAGAAAAACTGTTTTTT. Translation: CASSQDPLSVLGTGEEKLFF.

V and J are TRBV7-9 and TRBJ2-3, with 12 nucleotides matching TRBD2. This CDR3 is built from 15 residues. Germline values: CDR1 SEHNR, CDR2 FQNEAQ (reference sequence). V shed 5 bases and J 4 bases; nucleotides not matched to a gene: 4. The CDR3 loop reads CASSDLAGGPDTQYF. The DNA of the CDR3 is TGTGCCAGCAGCGATCTAGCGGGAGGGCCAGATACGCAGTATTTT.

V gene TRBV24-1 combines with J gene TRBJ1-5; TRBD1 agrees at 7 bases. Unmatched junction bases numbered 5, after V lost 3 bases and J lost 7 bases. This CDR3 is 14 amino acids long. Per germline, CDR1 KGHDR and CDR2 SFDVKD. In nucleotides, the CDR3 is TGTGCCACCAGTGATCCCTCGACAGGGCAGCCCCAGCATTTT. It specifies CATSDPSTGQPQHF.

The chain carries TRBV18 and TRBJ2-3; a weak D match, TRBD1 (5 bases). This CDR3 spans 16 amino acids. V was pared by 3 bases and J by 4 bases, with 17 bases between. Germline values: CDR1 KGHSH, CDR2 LQKENI. The CDR3 is CASSPFRGLSADTQYF. DNA for the CDR3: TGTGCCAGCTCACCCTTTAGGGGTTTGAGCGCAGATACGCAGTATTTT.

This clonotype was found a few times. The V call is TRBV18, the J call TRBJ2-7, with TRBD1 matching 9 bases. The V gene end was trimmed by 6 bases and the J gene end by 5 bases; junction bases not matched to a gene: 11. The CDR3 runs 15 residues. Germline V gene sequence: CDR1 KGHSH, CDR2 LQKENI. The CDR3 coding sequence is TGTGCCAGCTCCGAACTTGGGACAGGGATCGACGAGCAGTACTTC. Its protein is CASSELGTGIDEQYF.